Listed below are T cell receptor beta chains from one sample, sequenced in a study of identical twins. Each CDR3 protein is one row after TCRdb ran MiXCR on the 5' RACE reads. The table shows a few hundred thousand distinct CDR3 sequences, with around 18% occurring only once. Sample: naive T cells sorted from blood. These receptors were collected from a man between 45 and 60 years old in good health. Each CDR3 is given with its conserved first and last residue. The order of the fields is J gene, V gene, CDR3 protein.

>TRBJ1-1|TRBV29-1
CSVEVGSANTEAFF
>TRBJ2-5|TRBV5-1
CASSLAGKSQGTQYF
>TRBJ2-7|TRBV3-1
CACSTGGLPYEQYF
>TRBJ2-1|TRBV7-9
CASSPDPPTGEQFF
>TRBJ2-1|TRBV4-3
CASSRTLLGLAGSYNEQFF
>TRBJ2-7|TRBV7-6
CASSLAETGQGWAAYEQYF
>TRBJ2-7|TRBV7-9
CASSPLQTVYEQYF
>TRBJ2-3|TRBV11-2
CASSLGLAGGIRGDTQYF
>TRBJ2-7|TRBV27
CASMLNRAPYEQYF
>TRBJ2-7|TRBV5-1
CASRSASSYEQYF
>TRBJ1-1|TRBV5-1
CASSVSGTLTWHTEAFF
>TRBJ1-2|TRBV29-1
CSVVYRGNYGYTF
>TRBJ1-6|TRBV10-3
CAISEGRDYNSPLHF
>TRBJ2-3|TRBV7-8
CASSPRLGGSGTDTQYF
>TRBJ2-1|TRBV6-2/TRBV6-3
CASRGTSGSYRDEQFF